Listed here are 21 T cell receptor beta chains from one sample, sequenced in a study of Tregs in tolerant kidney transplant recipients. Only in-frame clones appear in the TCRdb table, and some are missing; sequencing was by immunoSEQ multiplex PCR. Found here are fewer than 80,000 clones, roughly 91% of them singletons; the top ten hold more than 0.35%. The starting material was CD4+ T cells from blood, obtained before the transplant. The receptors shown here come from a human donor who received a combined kidney and bone marrow transplant.

V and J are TRBV5-1 and TRBJ2-5; the match to TRBD2 covers 9 bases. This CDR3 has 16 amino acids. Germline CDR1 and CDR2: SGHRS and YFSETQ. V lost 2 bases to trimming and J lost 5 bases; unmatched junction nucleotides: 10. The CDR3 here is CASSLSAGGRLETQYF. Here the CDR3 DNA reads TGCGCCAGCAGCTTAAGCGCGGGAGGGCGCCTGGAGACCCAGTACTTC.

This clone is a singleton in its sample. The chain is built from TRBV4-2 and TRBJ2-1, with 9 bases that match TRBD1. The length of the CDR3 is 13 residues. The germline gives CDR1 LGHNA, CDR2 YNFKEQ. Unmatched junction bases numbered 4, after V lost 2 bases and J lost 11 bases. The CDR3 nucleotides read TGTGCCAGCAGCCAATCTGACAGGGGGAAGCAGTTCTTC. This encodes CASSQSDRGKQFF.

CDR3 region: CASSAGHSGTDTQYF. CDR3 bases: TGTGCCAGCAGCGCTGGACATTCGGGCACAGATACGCAGTATTTT. The rearrangement links TRBV9 to TRBJ2-3; maybe TRBD1 (5 bases). The length of the CDR3 is 15 residues. Germline V gene sequence: CDR1 SGDLS, CDR2 YYNGEE. The V gene lost 3 bases and the J gene lost 1 base, with 12 bases spanning the gap.

This chain links TRBV7-8 with TRBJ2-1, with a weak D call TRBD1 (6 bases). Germline V gives CDR1 SGHVS, CDR2 FQNEAQ. Between the trimmed V and J ends, which lost 5 bases and 7 bases, there was a span of 18 bases. This CDR3 has 15 residues. CDR3 sequence: CASSPPGHRGNEQFF. CDR3 DNA sequence: TGTGCCAGCAGCCCCCCGGGACACAGAGGGAATGAGCAGTTCTTC. The full variable domain, in which reference TRBV7-8 and TRBJ2-1 provide the parts outside the CDR3, is GAGVSQSPRYKVAKRGQDVALRCDPISGHVSLFWYQQALGQGPEFLTYFQNEAQLDKSGLPSDRFFAERPEGSVSTLKIQRTQQEDSAVYLCASSPPGHRGNEQFFGPGTRLTVL.

This clone was observed a handful of times. The chain couples TRBV7-5 to TRBJ1-2. TRBV7-5 is recorded as a pseudogene. The CDR3 spans 11 residues. The chain's CDR3 is CVRTQRRGYTF. CDR3 bases: TGTGTCAGAACGCAACGGCGGGGCTACACCTTC.

This clone was observed once. The V and J genes are TRBV2 and TRBJ2-7; maybe TRBD2 (5 bases). V lost 1 base to trimming and J lost 4 bases, with 14 bases between them. Germline loops: CDR1 SNHLY, CDR2 FYNNEI. The CDR3 loop spans 15 amino acids. The CDR3 is CASSEGEPGDYEQYF. Here the CDR3 DNA reads TGTGCCAGCAGTGAAGGCGAGCCCGGGGATTACGAGCAGTACTTC.

The chain carries TRBV27 and TRBJ2-5; TRBD2 matches at 7 bases. The CDR3 contains 12 residues. Germline assignment: CDR1 MNHEY and CDR2 SMNVEV (reference sequence). V dropped 8 bases and J dropped 4; count of bases not matched to a gene: 4. CDR3 sequence (DNA): TGTGCCAGCGGGGGGGTGGGAGAGACCCAGTACTTC. It codes for CASGGVGETQYF.

The V and J genes are TRBV30 and TRBJ1-1, with TRBD1 matching over 9 bases. The CDR3 spans 12 residues. The germline V gene encodes CDR1 GTSNPN and CDR2 SVGIG (reference sequence). J was trimmed by 6 bases and V by 4 bases; bases with no gene match: 3. The CDR3 DNA reads TGTGCCTGGATTAACAGGGGGCCTGAAGCTTTCTTT. Translated, it gives CAWINRGPEAFF. Variable domain in full (rest from reference TRBV30 and TRBJ1-1): SQTIHQWPATLVQPVGSPLSLECTVEGTSNPNLYWYRQAAGRGLQLLFYSVGIGQISSEVPQNLSASRPQDRQFILSSKKLLLSDSGFYLCAWINRGPEAFFGQGTRLTVV.

CDR3 amino acids: CASSALTGNTEAFF. In DNA, the CDR3 is TGTGCCAGCAGTGCCCTTACAGGGAACACTGAAGCTTTCTTT. The chain combines TRBV6-1 with TRBJ1-1; D is perhaps TRBD1 (5 bases). The CDR3 consists of 14 residues. The germline V and J ends were trimmed by 4 bases and 1 base, with 10 bases remaining between them. The germline gives CDR1 MNHNS, CDR2 SASEGT.

This clone was detected once. The CDR3 nucleotides read TGTGCCAGCAGCCAAGGGACTAGCGTAGACCAAGAGACCCAGTACTTC. The encoded protein is CASSQGTSVDQETQYF. The rearrangement uses TRBV7-3 and TRBJ2-5; 10 nucleotides match TRBD2. V was clipped by 5 bases and J by 0 bases; unmatched bases: 6. This CDR3 is 16 amino acids long. In germline, CDR1 is SGHTA, CDR2 FQGTGA.

The table lists this clone with a count of one. The chain combines TRBV7-2 with TRBJ1-2; D gene unclear. Germline loops: CDR1 SGHTA, CDR2 FQGNSA. Trimming shortened V by 1 base and J by 1 base, and 7 bases separated the two germline ends. The CDR3 consists of 14 residues. Here the CDR3 reads CASSLGGRNYGYTF. In DNA, the CDR3 is TGTGCCAGCAGCTTAGGAGGTCGTAACTATGGCTACACCTTC.

The V call is TRBV30, the J call TRBJ2-7; 10 bases are a match to TRBD2. This CDR3 contains 14 residues. CDR1 GTSNPN and CDR2 SVGIG come from the germline V gene (reference sequence). J gave up 2 bases and V 0 bases, and 1 base lay outside the gene matches. The CDR3 coding sequence is TGTGCCTGGAGTGTACTAGCGGGAACCTACGAGCAGTACTTC. This gives the protein CAWSVLAGTYEQYF. The full variable domain, completed using reference TRBV30 and TRBJ2-7, is SQTIHQWPATLVQPVGSPLSLECTVEGTSNPNLYWYRQAAGRGLQLLFYSVGIGQISSEVPQNLSASRPQDRQFILSSKKLLLSDSGFYLCAWSVLAGTYEQYFGPGTRLTVT.

The V and J genes are TRBV18 and TRBJ1-2; D gene unclear. Germline CDR1 and CDR2: KGHSH and LQKENI. Trimming removed 4 bases at V and 0 bases at J, with 12 bases between. This CDR3 is 15 amino acids long. CDR3 protein: CASSQTSNTNYGYTF. The CDR3 coding sequence is TGTGCCAGCTCACAGACAAGCAACACTAACTATGGCTACACCTTC.

The V call is TRBV20-1, the J call TRBJ2-7; D ambiguous. V was trimmed by 2 bases and J by 2 bases, leaving 4 bases between them. This CDR3 region has 11 residues. Germline V gives CDR1 DFQATT, CDR2 SNEGSKA (reference sequence). The CDR3 spells CSARTAYEQYF. The CDR3 DNA sequence: TGCAGTGCTAGAACAGCCTACGAGCAGTACTTC.

The rearrangement links TRBV29-1 to TRBJ2-7, with a possible D match to TRBD2 (6 bases). This CDR3 has 11 amino acids. Per germline, CDR1 SQVTM and CDR2 ANQGSEA. Trimming removed 7 bases from V and 4 bases from J, with 11 bases in between. The CDR3 region is CSGGTVYEQYF. The CDR3 DNA reads TGCAGCGGAGGGACTGTATACGAGCAGTACTTC.

The V gene is TRBV11-2, the J gene TRBJ2-7; 13 bases are shared with TRBD2. V lost 1 base, J lost 3 bases, and 12 bases stayed unmatched. CDR1 SGHAT and CDR2 FQNNGV come from the germline V gene. The CDR3 loop spans 19 amino acids. The CDR3 region has the DNA TGTGCCAGCAGCTTAGCCCCCCCCCGACTAGCGGGAGGCTTCTACGAGCAGTACTTC. It is translated as CASSLAPPRLAGGFYEQYF. The complete variable domain, with remaining parts taken from reference TRBV11-2 and TRBJ2-7, reads EAGVAQSPRYKIIEKRQSVAFWCNPISGHATLYWYQQILGQGPKLLIQFQNNGVVDDSQLPKDRFSAERLKGVDSTLKIQPAKLEDSAVYLCASSLAPPRLAGGFYEQYFGPGTRLTVT.

This clone was seen just once. This chain links TRBV6-6 with TRBJ2-7, with 10 nucleotides matching TRBD1. The germline gives CDR1 MNHNY, CDR2 SVGAGI (reference sequence). The CDR3 totals 16 residues. V lost 0 bases to trimming and J lost 3 bases; unmatched junction nucleotides: 5. The CDR3 loop reads CASSYSGGTGVYEQYF. DNA of the CDR3: TGTGCCAGCAGTTACTCGGGAGGGACAGGGGTCTACGAGCAGTACTTC.

The rearrangement joins TRBV4-3 to TRBJ2-5; 12 bases fit TRBD2. The CDR3 is 16 amino acids. Trimming cost V 0 bases and J 6 bases; bases outside gene matches: 5. In germline, CDR1 is LGHNA, CDR2 YSLEER. CDR3 DNA: TGCGCCAGCAGCCAAGATCTGACTAGCGGGAGACAGACCCAGTACTTC. It encodes CASSQDLTSGRQTQYF.

This clone was detected a few times. The chain has TRBV27 and TRBJ2-7; 8 bases fit TRBD1. The germline V gene has CDR1 MNHEY and CDR2 SMNVEV (reference sequence). J lost 3 bases, V lost 6 bases, and 7 bases had no gene match. The CDR3 covers 14 residues. The CDR3: CASRTDRAVYEQYF. The CDR3 coding sequence is TGTGCCAGCAGGACGGACAGGGCGGTCTACGAGCAGTACTTC.

This sequence joins TRBV19 and TRBJ2-1; D perhaps matches TRBD1 (5 bases). CDR1 and CDR2 from the germline V gene are LNHDA and SQIVND (reference sequence). Trimming shortened V by 8 bases and J by 5 bases, and 13 bases separated the two germline ends. The CDR3 covers 13 residues. The CDR3 here is CASRSGYNNEQFF. The CDR3 coding sequence is TGTGCCAGTCGCTCAGGGTACAACAATGAGCAGTTCTTC. The whole variable domain, remainder taken from reference TRBV19 and TRBJ2-1, is DGGITQSPKYLFRKEGQNVTLSCEQNLNHDAMYWYRQDPGQGLRLIYYSQIVNDFQKGDIAEGYSVSREKKESFPLTVTSAQKNPTAFYLCASRSGYNNEQFFGPGTRLTVL.

This clone has only a few counts. The germline gene is not matched at one end of the junction; a read error may be the cause. This chain joins TRBV7-3 and TRBJ2-7; D is perhaps TRBD2 (6 bases). The CDR3 is 14 amino acids. Germline V CDR1 and CDR2: SGHTA, FQGTGA. CDR3 loop: CASSLQGGSNEQYF. CDR3 nucleotide sequence: TGTGCCAGCAGCTTACAGGGAGGCTCCAACGAGCAGTACTTC.